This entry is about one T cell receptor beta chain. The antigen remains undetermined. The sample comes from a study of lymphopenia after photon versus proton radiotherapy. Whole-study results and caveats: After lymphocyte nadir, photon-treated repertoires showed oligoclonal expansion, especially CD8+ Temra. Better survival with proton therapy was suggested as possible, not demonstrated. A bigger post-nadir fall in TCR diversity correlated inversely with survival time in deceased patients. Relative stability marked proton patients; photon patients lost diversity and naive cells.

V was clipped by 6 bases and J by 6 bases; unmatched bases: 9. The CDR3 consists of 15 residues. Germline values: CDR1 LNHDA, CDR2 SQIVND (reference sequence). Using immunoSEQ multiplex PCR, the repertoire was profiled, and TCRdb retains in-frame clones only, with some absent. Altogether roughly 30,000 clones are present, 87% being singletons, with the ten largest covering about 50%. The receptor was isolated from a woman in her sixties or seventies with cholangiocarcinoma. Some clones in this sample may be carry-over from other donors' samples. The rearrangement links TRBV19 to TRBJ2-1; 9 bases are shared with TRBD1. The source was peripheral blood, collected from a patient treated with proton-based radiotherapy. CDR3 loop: CASSYGTGNRNEQFF. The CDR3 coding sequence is TGTGCCAGTAGCTACGGGACAGGGAACCGCAATGAGCAGTTCTTC.